These 32 T cell receptor beta chains were sequenced from one sample in a study of blood T cells in healthy people across ages. Sample-barcoded 5' priming and a J-beta primer mix drove a second PCR of about 7 to 11 cycles. TCRdb passed the 5' RACE reads through MiXCR, listing each CDR3 protein once. The sample yields 1.5 million to 2 million distinct CDR3 sequences, about 35% seen once. Material for sequencing was blood. The receptors derive from a woman aged 25 to 39 in good health.

This clonotype was observed once. The chain is built from TRBV30 and TRBJ2-7; the D gene is possibly TRBD2 (6 bases). Judging by the DNA end, TRBJ2-5 fits better; the J call may be wrong. CDR1 and CDR2 (germline): GTSNPN, SVGIG (reference sequence). This CDR3 is 20 amino acids long. The CDR3 sequence: CAWSAKGGRGWARRQETQYF. The CDR3 DNA reads TGTGCCTGGAGTGCCAAGGGAGGCCGGGGCTGGGCTAGGAGGCAAGAGACCCAGTACTTC.

On this clonotype: This may come from a read error, since a much larger clone is one base off. V gene TRBV20-1 combines with J gene TRBJ2-1; 7 bases align to TRBD2. The germline V gene encodes CDR1 DFQATT and CDR2 SNEGSKA (reference sequence). The CDR3 contains 15 residues. The CDR3 region has the DNA TGCAGGGCTAGAGTCCCAGCGGGGTACTACAATGAGCAGTTCTTC. It is translated as CRARVPAGYYNEQFF.

This clonotype has a handful of counts. The J gene is TRBJ1-4, the V gene TRBV27; the match to TRBD1 covers 10 bases. The CDR3 runs to 18 residues. Germline CDR1 reads MNHEY; CDR2 reads SMNVEV (reference sequence). J was trimmed by 6 bases and V by 6 bases; bases with no gene match: 16. The CDR3 nucleotides are TGTGCCAGCAGGACTACGCCCTCGAGACAGGGGGCGGATGAAAAACTGTTTTTT. It codes for CASRTTPSRQGADEKLFF. Full variable domain (outside the CDR3, taken from reference TRBV27 and TRBJ1-4): EAQVTQNPRYLITVTGKKLTVTCSQNMNHEYMSWYRQDPGLGLRQIYYSMNVEVTDKGDVPEGYKVSRKEKRNFPLILESPSPNQTSLYFCASRTTPSRQGADEKLFFGSGTQLSVL.

This rearrangement joins TRBV7-2 to TRBJ2-1; 9 bases are shared with TRBD2. The germline V gene has CDR1 SGHTA and CDR2 FQGNSA. Trimming removed 5 bases from V and 4 bases from J; junction bases left unmatched: 12. This CDR3 comprises 17 residues. The CDR3 protein is CASSQDVAGGPYNEQFF. CDR3 sequence (DNA): TGTGCCAGCAGCCAGGACGTGGCGGGGGGGCCGTACAATGAGCAGTTCTTC.

This clonotype was counted ten times or more. This chain connects TRBV6-1 to TRBJ2-7, with 12 nucleotides matching TRBD2. CDR1 is MNHNS, CDR2 SASEGT, per germline. The CDR3 sequence is 17 residues long. V lost 7 bases and J lost 3; bases outside the gene matches: 13. The CDR3 bases are TGTGCCAGCACCTATTCCCCGACTAGCGGGGGTTACTACGAGCAGTACTTC. Its translation: CASTYSPTSGGYYEQYF.

V and J are TRBV25-1 and TRBJ2-1; D ambiguous. The CDR3 spans 14 residues. Trimming removed 4 bases from V and 2 bases from J, with 9 bases in between. CDR1 and CDR2 from the germline V gene are MGHDK and SYGVNS. The CDR3 bases are TGTGCCAGCAGTGTTCACGAGCCCTACAATGAGCAGTTCTTC. It codes for CASSVHEPYNEQFF.

V is TRBV5-1 and J is TRBJ1-1; 7 positions agree with TRBD1. From germline, CDR1 is SGHRS and CDR2 YFSETQ. The ends lost 4 bases at V and 1 base at J; junction bases unmatched: 13. The CDR3 has 17 residues. The CDR3 sequence is CASSDGQAPVRNTEAFF. The CDR3 DNA is TGCGCCAGCAGCGATGGACAGGCGCCCGTAAGGAACACTGAAGCTTTCTTT. The full variable domain, completed using reference TRBV5-1 and TRBJ1-1, is KAGVTQTPRYLIKTRGQQVTLSCSPISGHRSVSWYQQTPGQGLQFLFEYFSETQRNKGNFPGRFSGRQFSNSRSEMNVSTLELGDSALYLCASSDGQAPVRNTEAFFGQGTRLTVV.

On this clonotype itself: A much larger clone differs by one base, so this may be a read error. J is TRBJ2-1 and V is TRBV29-1; 7 positions agree with TRBD2. J lost 7 bases, V lost 4 bases, and 10 bases had no gene match. This CDR3 spans 14 amino acids. Germline values: CDR1 SQVTM, CDR2 ANQGSEA. CDR3 amino acids: CSVVRGSSENEQFF. As DNA, the CDR3 is TGCAGCGTTGTGCGGGGGTCCTCGGAAAATGAGCAGTTCTTC.

A few counts support this clonotype. The chain has TRBV4-1 and TRBJ1-5; 7 bases fit TRBD1. Germline V lookup: CDR1 MGHRA, CDR2 YSYEKL. Germline trimming cut 2 bases from V and 4 bases from J; bases unmatched to any gene: 8. The CDR3 consists of 16 residues. The CDR3 sequence: CASSQPGQSLNQPQHF. The CDR3 coding sequence is TGCGCCAGCAGCCAACCGGGACAGTCACTTAATCAGCCCCAGCATTTT.

This clonotype was detected a few times. The J gene is TRBJ1-3, the V gene TRBV10-3; D is unresolved. This CDR3 contains 16 residues. The germline gives CDR1 ENHRY, CDR2 SYGVKD. The germline V and J ends were trimmed by 2 bases and 0 bases, with 11 bases remaining between them. CDR3 protein: CAISEADWGSGNTIYF. In DNA, the CDR3 is TGTGCCATCAGTGAGGCTGACTGGGGCTCTGGAAACACCATATATTTT.

This chain uses TRBV6-6 with TRBJ2-7; 9 nucleotides match TRBD1. Germline assignment: CDR1 MNHNY and CDR2 SVGAGI (reference sequence). Trimming took 7 bases from V and 0 from J; bases not matched to a gene: 4. The CDR3 loop spans 14 amino acids. The CDR3 sequence: CASNGQGPSYEQYF. The CDR3 nucleotides read TGTGCCAGCAATGGACAGGGGCCCTCCTACGAGCAGTACTTC.

In regard to this clonotype: With a much larger clone just one base away, this may be a read error. The chain joins TRBV29-1 to TRBJ2-1, with no clear D. This CDR3 is 12 amino acids long. CDR1 is SQVTM and CDR2 is ANQGSEA in the germline V gene. Trimming stripped 5 bases from V and 13 bases from J, with 18 bases between. The CDR3 sequence: CSVYKNEETQFF. CDR3 in DNA: TGCAGCGTTTATAAGAATGAAGAGACCCAGTTCTTC.

The V call is TRBV3-1, the J call TRBJ2-7; tentatively, D is TRBD1 or TRBD2 (5 bases each). CDR3 length: 16 amino acids. Trimming removed 1 base from V and 2 bases from J, with 15 bases in between. Germline V gene data show CDR1 as LGHDT and CDR2 as YNNKEL (reference sequence). The CDR3 sequence: CASSQAGLGSPYEQYF. As DNA, the CDR3 is TGTGCCAGCAGCCAAGCAGGGTTGGGGAGCCCCTACGAGCAGTACTTC.

In its sample, this clonotype was seen many times. This chain links TRBV4-2 with TRBJ2-3; no clear D gene. The germline V gene encodes CDR1 LGHNA and CDR2 YNFKEQ. The CDR3 extends over 13 amino acids. Trimming pared 0 bases from V and 4 bases from J, leaving 5 bases between. CDR3: CASSQDWADTQYF. In DNA form, the CDR3 reads TGTGCCAGCAGCCAAGATTGGGCAGATACGCAGTATTTT.

This clonotype has more than one count but fewer than ten. The V call is TRBV6-1, the J call TRBJ2-4; D unresolved. The CDR3 covers 16 residues. V gave up 1 base and J gave up 0 bases, with 10 bases separating them. CDR1 and CDR2 (germline): MNHNS, SASEGT. CDR3: CASSEGGFLAKNIQYF. CDR3 nucleotides: TGTGCCAGCAGTGAAGGAGGCTTCCTAGCCAAAAACATTCAGTACTTC.

To note about this clonotype: A much larger clone sits a single nucleotide away, making a read error possible. The chain carries TRBV4-1 and TRBJ2-7; 8 bases map to TRBD1. Germline trimming cut 7 bases from V and 6 bases from J; bases unmatched to any gene: 8. Germline V CDR1 and CDR2: MGHRA, YSYEKL. This CDR3 contains 13 residues. The CDR3 DNA reads as TGCGCCAGCAACTATCGGACAGGGTTCGAGCAGTACTTC. Its protein product is CASNYRTGFEQYF.

The chain recombines TRBV28 with TRBJ2-7; 12 bases match TRBD2. V was clipped by 5 bases and J by 4 bases; unmatched bases: 6. CDR3 size: 15 residues. Germline-derived CDR1 and CDR2 are MDHEN and SYDVKM. The CDR3 DNA reads as TGTGCCAGCAGTGAGACTAGCGGGAGATTGTACGAGCAGTACTTC. Encoded protein: CASSETSGRLYEQYF. The full variable domain, in which reference TRBV28 and TRBJ2-7 provide the parts outside the CDR3, is DVKVTQSSRYLVKRTGEKVFLECVQDMDHENMFWYRQDPGLGLRLIYFSYDVKMKEKGDIPEGYSVSREKKERFSLILESASTNQTSMYLCASSETSGRLYEQYFGPGTRLTVT.

In this sample, this clonotype turned up many times. The V call is TRBV15, the J call TRBJ2-3, with unresolved D. Germline assignment: CDR1 LNHNV and CDR2 YYDKDF (reference sequence). This CDR3 is built from 13 residues. V gave up 0 bases and J gave up 5 bases, with 6 bases separating them. The CDR3 loop reads CATSRDSGDTQYF. The CDR3 nucleotides read TGTGCCACCAGCAGAGATTCCGGAGATACGCAGTATTTT.

This clonotype was found a few times. The chain couples TRBV28 to TRBJ2-5; 9 positions agree with TRBD2. V shed 2 bases, J shed 11 bases, and the junction held 9 bases outside the gene matches. The CDR3 runs to 14 residues. Germline V gene lookup returns CDR1 MDHEN and CDR2 SYDVKM. CDR3 sequence: CASSLALAGLEQYF. CDR3 DNA sequence: TGTGCCAGCAGTTTAGCACTAGCGGGTCTAGAGCAGTACTTC.

The chain couples TRBV20-1 to TRBJ1-2; D gene uncertain. This CDR3 has 13 residues. The germline CDR1 and CDR2 sequences are DFQATT and SNEGSKA (reference sequence). The germline V and J ends were trimmed by 6 bases and 5 bases, with 16 bases remaining between them. The CDR3 reads CSARFPKWYGYTF. The CDR3 DNA is TGCAGTGCCCGTTTCCCTAAGTGGTATGGCTACACCTTC.

The chain recombines TRBV28 with TRBJ2-7, with 10 bases lining up with TRBD2. The trim removed 3 bases at V and 3 bases at J, leaving 8 bases unmatched. Germline V gene data show CDR1 as MDHEN and CDR2 as SYDVKM. The length of the CDR3 is 16 residues. The CDR3 region is CASSFPTQREGYEQYF. The CDR3, as DNA: TGTGCCAGCAGTTTCCCGACCCAGCGGGAGGGCTACGAGCAGTACTTC.

The chain combines TRBV6-1 with TRBJ2-1; 7 nucleotides line up with TRBD1. With the DNA end fitting TRBJ2-7 better, the J assignment may be wrong. Germline V gene sequence: CDR1 MNHNS, CDR2 SASEGT. This CDR3 has 11 amino acids. CDR3 region: CASSPGQEQYF. The CDR3 DNA reads TGTGCCAGCAGCCCGGGACAGGAGCAGTACTTC.

The chain couples TRBV30 to TRBJ2-5; perhaps TRBD2 as D (6 bases). The J call may be mistaken, given a closer DNA end match to TRBJ2-7. The CDR3 spans 13 residues. Germline V lookup: CDR1 GTSNPN, CDR2 SVGIG (reference sequence). The CDR3 DNA reads as TGTGCCTGGAGTGTGGGCGGGAAAAGCGAGCAGTACTTC. Translation: CAWSVGGKSEQYF.

The chain carries TRBV9 and TRBJ2-7; TRBD2 matches 11 bases. The end of the DNA fits TRBJ2-5 better, so the J call may be wrong. This CDR3 is built from 17 residues. Germline-derived CDR1 and CDR2 are SGDLS and YYNGEE. The CDR3 spells CASSVSSSGGYQETQYF. Here the CDR3 DNA reads TGTGCCAGCAGCGTATCCTCTAGCGGGGGGTACCAAGAGACCCAGTACTTC.

With regard to this clonotype: Relative to the germline gene, one junction end is altered; a read error may explain this. The CDR3 here is CAISESLGREHGETQYF. The DNA for the CDR3 is TGCGCCATCAGTGAGTCTCTGGGGCGGGAGCACGGGGAGACCCAGTACTTC. This sequence joins TRBV10-3 and TRBJ2-5; 7 bases are a match to TRBD2. CDR1 ENHRY and CDR2 SYGVKD come from the germline V gene. This CDR3 spans 17 amino acids.

This clonotype has just a few counts. V and J are TRBV27 and TRBJ2-3, with D hard to call. Germline loops: CDR1 MNHEY, CDR2 SMNVEV (reference sequence). CDR3 length: 16 amino acids. Trimming left V 6 bases short and J 2 bases short, with 18 bases between. The DNA for the CDR3 is TGTGCCAGCAGCGCTCTACTTGTCGTCGACACAGATACGCAGTATTTT. It is translated as CASSALLVVDTDTQYF.

The chain is built from TRBV15 and TRBJ1-5, with 7 positions matching TRBD1. The CDR3 length is 15 residues. J lost 0 bases, V lost 5 bases, and 4 bases had no gene match. Germline loops: CDR1 LNHNV, CDR2 YYDKDF (reference sequence). The CDR3 DNA sequence: TGTGCCACCAGCGGGACAGAATATAGCAATCAGCCCCAGCATTTT. It is translated as CATSGTEYSNQPQHF.

V usage is TRBV20-1 and J usage is TRBJ2-1; TRBD2 matches 7 bases. The germline CDR1 and CDR2 sequences are DFQATT and SNEGSKA (reference sequence). This CDR3 has 16 residues. The V and J ends lost 3 bases and 0 bases, in that order; junction bases with no gene match: 8. The CDR3 bases are TGCAGTGCTAGCGCGACTAGCCGTATCTCCTACAATGAGCAGTTCTTC. Encoded protein: CSASATSRISYNEQFF.

A few counts support this clonotype. The chain uses TRBV6-1 and TRBJ2-4, with TRBD2 matching 8 bases. The V gene end was trimmed by 2 bases and the J gene end by 7 bases; junction bases not matched to a gene: 1. Germline CDR1 is MNHNS and CDR2 is SASEGT. This CDR3 spans 13 amino acids. The CDR3 region is CASSESGSNIQYF. CDR3 in DNA: TGTGCCAGCAGTGAAAGCGGGAGTAACATTCAGTACTTC.

This clonotype has a handful of counts. The rearrangement links TRBV27 to TRBJ2-1, with TRBD2 identical over 12 bases. The length of the CDR3 is 14 residues. Germline V gives CDR1 MNHEY, CDR2 SMNVEV (reference sequence). With V trimmed by 2 bases and J by 12 bases, 5 bases remained unmatched. The DNA for the CDR3 is TGTGCCAGCAGTTTAGCACTAGCGGGAGGTTCGCAGTTCTTC. Amino acids: CASSLALAGGSQFF.

In this sample, this clonotype turned up once. This sequence may be a read error, since a much larger clone differs from it by one base. The gene calls are TRBV9 and TRBJ2-6; D is perhaps TRBD1 (6 bases). Germline loops: CDR1 SGDLS, CDR2 YYNGEE. CDR3 length equals 16 residues. V shed 2 bases and J shed 1 base, with 10 bases lying between them. DNA of the CDR3: TGTGCCAGCAGCGTGGACAGACTTTCTGGGGCCAACGTCCTGACTTTC. It yields the protein CASSVDRLSGANVLTF.

In this sample, this clonotype turned up a few times. The chain couples TRBV29-1 to TRBJ2-3; D might be TRBD1 or TRBD2, each matching 6 bases. In germline, CDR1 is SQVTM, CDR2 ANQGSEA. The V and J ends lost 6 bases and 2 bases respectively, with 21 bases between them. The CDR3 totals 16 residues. DNA for the CDR3: TGCAGCGTCCCGGAGGGTGGGGGCCTAACCACAGATACGCAGTATTTT. Translating gives CSVPEGGGLTTDTQYF.